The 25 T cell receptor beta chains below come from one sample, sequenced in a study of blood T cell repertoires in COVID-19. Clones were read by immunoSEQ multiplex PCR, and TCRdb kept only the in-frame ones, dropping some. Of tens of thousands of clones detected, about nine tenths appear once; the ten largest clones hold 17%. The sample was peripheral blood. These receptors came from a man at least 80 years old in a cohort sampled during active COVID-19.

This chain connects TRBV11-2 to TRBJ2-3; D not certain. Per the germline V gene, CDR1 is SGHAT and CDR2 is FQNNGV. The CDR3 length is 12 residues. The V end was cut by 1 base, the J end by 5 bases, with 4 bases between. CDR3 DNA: TGTGCCAGCAGCTTAGTGCGAGATACGCAGTATTTT. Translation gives CASSLVRDTQYF.

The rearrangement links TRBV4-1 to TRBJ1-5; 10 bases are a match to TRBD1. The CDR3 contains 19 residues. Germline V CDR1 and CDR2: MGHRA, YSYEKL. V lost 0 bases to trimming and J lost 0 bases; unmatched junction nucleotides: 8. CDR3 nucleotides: TGCGCCAGCAGCCAAGATCCGGGACAGGGGAAACATAGCAATCAGCCCCAGCATTTT. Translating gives CASSQDPGQGKHSNQPQHF.

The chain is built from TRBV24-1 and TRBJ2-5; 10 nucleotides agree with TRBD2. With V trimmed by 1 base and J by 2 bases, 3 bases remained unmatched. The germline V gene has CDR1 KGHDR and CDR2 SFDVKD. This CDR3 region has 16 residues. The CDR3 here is CATSDFLAGVQETQYF. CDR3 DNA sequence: TGTGCCACCAGTGATTTTCTAGCGGGGGTACAAGAGACCCAGTACTTC.

The CDR3 protein is CASSLGLAGTDTQYF. CDR3 DNA: TGTGCCAGCAGCCTCGGACTAGCGGGGACAGATACGCAGTATTTT. V and J are TRBV7-9 and TRBJ2-3; 12 nucleotides match TRBD2. The V gene's germline CDR1 is SEHNR and CDR2 FQNEAQ (reference sequence). V trimming: 5 bases; J trimming: 3 bases; junction bases outside the gene matches: 3. The CDR3 is made up of 15 amino acids.

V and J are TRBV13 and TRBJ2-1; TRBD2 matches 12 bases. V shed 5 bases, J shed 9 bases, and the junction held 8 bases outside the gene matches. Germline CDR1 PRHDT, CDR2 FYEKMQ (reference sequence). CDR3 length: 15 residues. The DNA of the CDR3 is TGTGCCAGCAGCCCAACTAGCGGGGGGAGGGGTGAGCAGTTCTTC. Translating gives CASSPTSGGRGEQFF.

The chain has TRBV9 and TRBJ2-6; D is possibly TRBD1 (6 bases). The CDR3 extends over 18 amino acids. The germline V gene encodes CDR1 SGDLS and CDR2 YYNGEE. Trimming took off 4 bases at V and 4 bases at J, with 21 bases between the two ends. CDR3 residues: CASSPPGQGLLGANVLTF. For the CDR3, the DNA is TGTGCCAGCAGCCCACCGGGACAAGGGTTATTGGGGGCCAACGTCCTGACTTTC.

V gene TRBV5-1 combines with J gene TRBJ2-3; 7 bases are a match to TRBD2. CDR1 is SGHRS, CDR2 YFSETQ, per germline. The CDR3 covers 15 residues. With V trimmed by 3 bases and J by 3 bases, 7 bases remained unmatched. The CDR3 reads CASSWSGVGTDTQYF. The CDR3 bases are TGCGCCAGCAGCTGGAGCGGGGTTGGGACAGATACGCAGTATTTT. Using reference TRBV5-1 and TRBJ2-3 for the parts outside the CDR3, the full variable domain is KAGVTQTPRYLIKTRGQQVTLSCSPISGHRSVSWYQQTPGQGLQFLFEYFSETQRNKGNFPGRFSGRQFSNSRSEMNVSTLELGDSALYLCASSWSGVGTDTQYFGPGTRLTVL.

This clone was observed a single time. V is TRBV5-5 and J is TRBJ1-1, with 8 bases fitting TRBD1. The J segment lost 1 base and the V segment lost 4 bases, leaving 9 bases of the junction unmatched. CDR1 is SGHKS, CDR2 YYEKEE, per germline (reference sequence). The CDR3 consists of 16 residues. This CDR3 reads CASSPTTTGGNTEAFF. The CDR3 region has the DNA TGTGCCAGCAGCCCGACAACAACAGGGGGGAACACTGAAGCTTTCTTT.

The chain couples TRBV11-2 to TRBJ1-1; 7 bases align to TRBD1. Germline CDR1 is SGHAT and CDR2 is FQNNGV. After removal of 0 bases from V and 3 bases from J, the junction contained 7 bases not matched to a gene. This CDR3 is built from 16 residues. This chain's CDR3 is CASSLDFTGVYTEAFF. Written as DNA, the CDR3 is TGTGCCAGCAGCTTAGACTTTACAGGGGTCTACACTGAAGCTTTCTTT.

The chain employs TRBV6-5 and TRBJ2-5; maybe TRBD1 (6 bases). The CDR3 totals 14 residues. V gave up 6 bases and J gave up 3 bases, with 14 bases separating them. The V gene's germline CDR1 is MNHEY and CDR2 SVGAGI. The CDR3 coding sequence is TGTGCCAGCAGCGTGACAGGCCCGGAAGAGACCCAGTACTTC. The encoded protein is CASSVTGPEETQYF.

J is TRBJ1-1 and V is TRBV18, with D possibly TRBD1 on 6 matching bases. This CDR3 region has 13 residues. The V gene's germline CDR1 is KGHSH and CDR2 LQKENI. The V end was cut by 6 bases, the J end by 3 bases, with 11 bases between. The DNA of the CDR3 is TGTGCCAGCTCGGGGACAAGGGACACTGAAGCTTTCTTT. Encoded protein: CASSGTRDTEAFF.

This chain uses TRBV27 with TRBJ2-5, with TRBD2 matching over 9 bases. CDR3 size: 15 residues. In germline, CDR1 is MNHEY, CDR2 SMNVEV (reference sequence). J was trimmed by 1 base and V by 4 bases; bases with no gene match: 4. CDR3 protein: CASSSSSGVQETQYF. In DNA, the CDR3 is TGTGCCAGCAGTTCATCTAGCGGGGTCCAAGAGACCCAGTACTTC.

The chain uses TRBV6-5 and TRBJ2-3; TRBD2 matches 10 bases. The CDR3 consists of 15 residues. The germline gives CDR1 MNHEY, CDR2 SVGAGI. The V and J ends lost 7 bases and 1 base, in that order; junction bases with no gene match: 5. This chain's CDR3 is CASTSGGAGTDTQYF. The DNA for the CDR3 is TGTGCCAGCACAAGCGGGGGGGCAGGCACAGATACGCAGTATTTT.

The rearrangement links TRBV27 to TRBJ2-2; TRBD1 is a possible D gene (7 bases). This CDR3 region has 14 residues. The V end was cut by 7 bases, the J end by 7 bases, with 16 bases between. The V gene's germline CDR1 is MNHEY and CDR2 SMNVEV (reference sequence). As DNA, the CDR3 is TGTGCCAGCACCCCAGGGGGGAGAATCGGGGAGCTGTTTTTT. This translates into CASTPGGRIGELFF.

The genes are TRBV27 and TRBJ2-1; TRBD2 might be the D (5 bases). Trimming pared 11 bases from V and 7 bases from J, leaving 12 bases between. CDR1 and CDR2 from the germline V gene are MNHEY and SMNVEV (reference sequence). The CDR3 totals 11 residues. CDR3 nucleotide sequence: TGTGCCTCGATCGGGGTTAATGAGCAGTTCTTC. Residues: CASIGVNEQFF.

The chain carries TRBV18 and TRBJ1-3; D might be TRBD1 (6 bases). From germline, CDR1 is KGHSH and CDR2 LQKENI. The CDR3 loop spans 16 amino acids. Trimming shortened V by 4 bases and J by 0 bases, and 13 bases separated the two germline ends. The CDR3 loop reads CASSLQKGDSGNTIYF. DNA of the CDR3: TGTGCCAGCTCACTACAAAAGGGGGACTCTGGAAACACCATATATTTT.

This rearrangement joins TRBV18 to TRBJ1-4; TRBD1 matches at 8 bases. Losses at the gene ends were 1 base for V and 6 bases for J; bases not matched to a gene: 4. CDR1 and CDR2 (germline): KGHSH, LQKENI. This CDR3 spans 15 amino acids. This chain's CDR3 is CASSPLNRGDEKLFF. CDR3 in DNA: TGTGCCAGCTCACCACTTAACAGGGGGGATGAAAAACTGTTTTTT.

The CDR3 sequence is CASSYSGTVKETQYF. DNA of the CDR3: TGTGCCAGCAGTTACTCAGGGACAGTTAAGGAGACCCAGTACTTC. The chain combines TRBV6-5 with TRBJ2-5; 7 bases fit TRBD1. The CDR3 runs to 15 residues. Germline V gene data show CDR1 as MNHEY and CDR2 as SVGAGI. V trimming: 0 bases; J trimming: 5 bases; junction bases outside the gene matches: 6.

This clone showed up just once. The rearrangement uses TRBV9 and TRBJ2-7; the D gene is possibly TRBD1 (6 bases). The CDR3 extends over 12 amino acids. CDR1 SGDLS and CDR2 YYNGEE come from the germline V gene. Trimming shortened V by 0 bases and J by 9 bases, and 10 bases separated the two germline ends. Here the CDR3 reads CASSVEGHVQYF. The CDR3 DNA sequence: TGTGCCAGCAGCGTAGAGGGACATGTGCAGTACTTC.

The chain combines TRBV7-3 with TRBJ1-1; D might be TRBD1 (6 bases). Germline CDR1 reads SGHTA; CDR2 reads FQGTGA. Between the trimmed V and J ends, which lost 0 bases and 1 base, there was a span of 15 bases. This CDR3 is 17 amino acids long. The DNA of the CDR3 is TGTGCCAGCAGCTTAACCCGGACAGAACCCCAGAACACTGAAGCTTTCTTT. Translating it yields CASSLTRTEPQNTEAFF.

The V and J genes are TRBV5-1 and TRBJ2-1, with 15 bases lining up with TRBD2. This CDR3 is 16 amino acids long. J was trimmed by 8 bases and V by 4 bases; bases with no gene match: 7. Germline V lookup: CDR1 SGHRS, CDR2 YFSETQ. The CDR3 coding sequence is TGCGCCAGCAGCCCGGGACTAGCGGGGGGAAACCATGAGCAGTTCTTC. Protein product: CASSPGLAGGNHEQFF.

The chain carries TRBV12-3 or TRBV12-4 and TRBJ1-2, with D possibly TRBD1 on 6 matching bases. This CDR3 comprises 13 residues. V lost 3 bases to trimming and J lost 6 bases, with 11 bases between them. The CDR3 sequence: CASSFVGADGYTF. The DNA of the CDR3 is TGTGCCAGCAGTTTCGTGGGGGCGGATGGCTACACCTTC.

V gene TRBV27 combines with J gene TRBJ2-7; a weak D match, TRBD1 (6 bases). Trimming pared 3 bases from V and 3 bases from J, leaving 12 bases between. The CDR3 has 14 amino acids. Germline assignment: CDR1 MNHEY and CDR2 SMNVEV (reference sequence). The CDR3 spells CASSFEGRGYEQYF. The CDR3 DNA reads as TGTGCCAGCAGTTTCGAGGGCAGGGGCTACGAGCAGTACTTC.

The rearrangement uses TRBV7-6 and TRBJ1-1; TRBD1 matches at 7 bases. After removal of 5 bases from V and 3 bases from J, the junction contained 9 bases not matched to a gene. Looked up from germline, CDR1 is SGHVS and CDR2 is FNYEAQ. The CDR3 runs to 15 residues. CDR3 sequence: CASSPPQGRDTEAFF. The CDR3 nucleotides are TGTGCCAGCAGCCCCCCACAGGGGAGAGACACTGAAGCTTTCTTT.

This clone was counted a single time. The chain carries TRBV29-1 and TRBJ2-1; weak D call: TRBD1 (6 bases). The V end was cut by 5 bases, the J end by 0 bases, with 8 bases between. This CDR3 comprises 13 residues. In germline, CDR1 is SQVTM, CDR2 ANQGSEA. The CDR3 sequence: CSVRQDSYNEQFF. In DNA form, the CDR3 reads TGCAGCGTTCGACAGGACTCCTACAATGAGCAGTTCTTC.